These T cell receptor beta chains were read from a single sample in a study of blood T cell repertoires in COVID-19. TCRdb's copy holds only in-frame clones and misses some; the assay was immunoSEQ multiplex PCR. The top ten hold 2.5% to 4% of the sample, which has some 260,000 clones, over 65% seen once. The material sequenced was peripheral blood. Receptor source: a woman aged 80 or older with acute or convalescent COVID-19. Each CDR3 is given with its conserved first and last residue. Each record gives: clone size, V gene, J gene, D gene, CDR3 protein, CDR3 DNA. The D gene is left open where the match is weak. The size of a clone is reported for some rows only, either as once, few or many, or as a class for expanded clones.

once	TRBV7-8	TRBJ1-2	TRBD1	CASSLVGTGTPYGYTF	TGTGCCAGCAGCTTAGTGGGGACAGGGACTCCCTATGGCTACACCTTC
-	TRBV7-2	TRBJ2-5	TRBD1	CASSLGTAIQETQYF	TGTGCCAGCAGCTTGGGGACAGCTATTCAAGAGACCCAGTACTTC
-	TRBV19	TRBJ1-6	-	CASSMSYPSSSYNSPLHF	TGTGCCAGTAGTATGTCTTACCCGTCGAGCTCCTATAATTCACCCCTCCACTTT
once	TRBV11-2	TRBJ1-1	TRBD1	CASSIDRGEAFF	TGTGCCAGCAGCATAGACAGGGGTGAAGCTTTCTTT
-	TRBV4-3	TRBJ2-7	-	CASSQRREEQYF	TGCGCCAGCAGCCAAAGGAGGGAAGAGCAGTACTTC
-	TRBV19	TRBJ1-2	TRBD1	CASSIGQGGNYGYTF	TGTGCCAGTAGTATCGGACAGGGAGGTAACTATGGCTACACCTTC
-	TRBV10-3	TRBJ2-4	TRBD2	CAISESPTSGGALAKNIQYF	TGTGCCATCAGTGAGTCCCCGACTAGCGGGGGGGCCCTAGCCAAAAACATTCAGTACTTC
once	TRBV6-5	TRBJ1-1	-	CASSRQFQNTEAFF	TGTGCCAGCAGTCGACAGTTCCAGAACACTGAAGCTTTCTTT
few	TRBV11-1	TRBJ2-1	TRBD2	CASSLGSGSSRNEQFF	TGTGCCAGCAGCTTAGGGAGCGGGAGTTCCCGCAATGAGCAGTTCTTC
-	TRBV6-1	TRBJ2-7	TRBD1	CASSEAGQGLSEQYF	TGTGCCAGCAGTGAAGCGGGACAGGGGTTATCCGAGCAGTACTTC
-	TRBV6-2/TRBV6-3	TRBJ2-7	-	CASSYSSAGPYEQYF	TGTGCCAGCAGTTACTCTAGCGCAGGACCCTACGAGCAGTACTTC